What follows describes a single T cell receptor (beta chain). A second about 6 to 11 cycle PCR used barcoded and J-beta primers. TCRdb passed the 5' RACE reads through MiXCR, listing each CDR3 protein once. The data contain approximately 770,000 distinct CDR3 sequences, over 45% of them singletons. The germline V gene has CDR1 SGHTA and CDR2 FQGTGA. With 5 bases removed from V and 6 bases from J, the gap between germline ends came to 14 bases. The CDR3 runs 13 residues. The source of the sample is a study of blood T cells in healthy people across ages. The rearrangement uses TRBV7-3 and TRBJ2-7; no clear D gene. The sequence was collected from a man in his thirties or forties in good health. The material sequenced was blood. CDR3 sequence: CASSERAVSEQYF. For the CDR3, the DNA is TGTGCCAGCAGCGAACGCGCAGTCTCCGAGCAGTACTTC. Full variable domain (missing parts from reference TRBV7-3 and TRBJ2-7): GAGVSQTPSNKVTEKGKYVELRCDPISGHTALYWYRQSLGQGPEFLIYFQGTGAADDSGLPNDRFFAVRPEGSVSTLKIQRTERGDSAVYLCASSERAVSEQYFGPGTRLTVT.